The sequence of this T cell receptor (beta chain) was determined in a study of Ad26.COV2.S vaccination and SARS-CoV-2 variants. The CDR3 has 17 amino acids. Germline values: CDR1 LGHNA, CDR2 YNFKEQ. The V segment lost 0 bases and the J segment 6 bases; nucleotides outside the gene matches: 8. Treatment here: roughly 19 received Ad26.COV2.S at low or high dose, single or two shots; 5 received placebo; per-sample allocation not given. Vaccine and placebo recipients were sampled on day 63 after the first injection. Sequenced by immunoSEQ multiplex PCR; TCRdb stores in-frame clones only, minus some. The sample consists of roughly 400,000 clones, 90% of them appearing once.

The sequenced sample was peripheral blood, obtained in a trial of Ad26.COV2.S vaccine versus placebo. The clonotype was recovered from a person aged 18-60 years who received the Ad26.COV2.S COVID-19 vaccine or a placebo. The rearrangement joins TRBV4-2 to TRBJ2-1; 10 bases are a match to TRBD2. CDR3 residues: CASSQDRLAGDVNEQFF. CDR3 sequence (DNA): TGTGCCAGCAGCCAAGATCGGCTAGCGGGAGATGTCAATGAGCAGTTCTTC.